This T cell receptor beta chain was sequenced during a study of blood T cell repertoires in COVID-19. Overall study: Sources were T cells, B-cell-depleted T cells, or PBMCs; the material itself was cDNA or gDNA.

CDR1 and CDR2 from the germline V gene are SGHRS and YFSETQ. This CDR3 is built from 18 residues. After removal of 4 bases from V and 5 bases from J, the junction contained 13 bases not matched to a gene. Authors' methods: From reference gene primer amplification, estimates of nucleated cell counts were derived. Produced via immunoSEQ multiplex PCR; TCRdb's table is partial and in-frame only. V and J calls and clone size are given by that table; D and trimming were obtained from the DNA. The sample yields over 95,000 clones, around nine tenths seen once. This clone has a single count. The chain couples TRBV5-1 to TRBJ2-6; TRBD1 matches 9 bases. This sequence originates from a woman between 70 and 85 years old who had recovered from COVID-19. Specimen: peripheral blood. This CDR3 reads CASSPRTGVGTWANVLTF. CDR3 nucleotide sequence: TGCGCCAGCAGCCCCCGGACAGGGGTGGGGACTTGGGCCAACGTCCTGACTTTC.